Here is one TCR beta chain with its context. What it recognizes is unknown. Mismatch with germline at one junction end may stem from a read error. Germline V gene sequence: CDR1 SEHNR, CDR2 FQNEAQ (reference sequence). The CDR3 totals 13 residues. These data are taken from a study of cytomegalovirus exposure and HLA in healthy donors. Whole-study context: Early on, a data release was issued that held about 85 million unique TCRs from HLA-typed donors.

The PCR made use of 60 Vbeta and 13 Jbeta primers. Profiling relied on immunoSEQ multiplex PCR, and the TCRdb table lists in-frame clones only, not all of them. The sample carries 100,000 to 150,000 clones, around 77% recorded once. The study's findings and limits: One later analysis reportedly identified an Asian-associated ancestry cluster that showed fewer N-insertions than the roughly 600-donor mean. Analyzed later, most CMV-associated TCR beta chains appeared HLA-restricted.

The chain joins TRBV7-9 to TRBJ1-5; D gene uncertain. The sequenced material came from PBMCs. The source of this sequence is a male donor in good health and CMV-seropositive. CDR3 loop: CSSSRGGDQPQHF. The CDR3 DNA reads TGTTCCAGCTCCCGGGGAGGCGATCAGCCCCAGCATTTT.